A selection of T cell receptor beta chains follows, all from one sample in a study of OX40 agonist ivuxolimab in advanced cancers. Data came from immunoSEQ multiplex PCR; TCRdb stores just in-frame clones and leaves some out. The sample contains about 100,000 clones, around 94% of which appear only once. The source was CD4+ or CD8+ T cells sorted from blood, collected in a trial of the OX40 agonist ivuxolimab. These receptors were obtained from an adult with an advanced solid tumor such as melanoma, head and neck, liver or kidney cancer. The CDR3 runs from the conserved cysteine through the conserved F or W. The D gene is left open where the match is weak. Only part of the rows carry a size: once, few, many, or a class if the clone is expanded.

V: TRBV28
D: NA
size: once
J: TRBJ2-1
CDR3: CASSPGLSNEQFF
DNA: TGTGCCAGCAGCCCAGGACTCAGCAATGAGCAGTTCTTC

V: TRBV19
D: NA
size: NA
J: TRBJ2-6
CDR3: CASREGSSGANVLTF
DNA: TGTGCCAGTAGAGAGGGGAGCTCTGGGGCCAACGTCCTGACTTTC

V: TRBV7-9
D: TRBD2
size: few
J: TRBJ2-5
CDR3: CASSGSGETQYF
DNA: TGTGCCAGCAGCGGTAGCGGGGAGACCCAGTACTTC

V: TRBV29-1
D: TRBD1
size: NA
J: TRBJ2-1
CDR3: CSVEGVGQGAGRPHNEQFF
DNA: TGCAGCGTTGAAGGTGTGGGACAGGGGGCGGGAAGGCCCCACAATGAGCAGTTCTTC

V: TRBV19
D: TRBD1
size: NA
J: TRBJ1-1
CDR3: CASTSQGVGITEAFF
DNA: TGTGCCAGTACCTCCCAGGGGGTCGGGATCACTGAAGCTTTCTTT

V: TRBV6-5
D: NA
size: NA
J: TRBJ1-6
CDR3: CASRLGSPPHF
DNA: TGTGCCAGCCGGCTGGGTTCACCCCCCCACTTT

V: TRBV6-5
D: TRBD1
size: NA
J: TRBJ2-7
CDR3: CASSDRGLYEQYF
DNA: TGTGCCAGCAGTGACAGGGGGCTCTACGAGCAGTACTTC

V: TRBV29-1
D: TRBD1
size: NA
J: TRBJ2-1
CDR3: CSVEEGTGKNEQFF
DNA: TGCAGCGTTGAAGAAGGGACAGGGAAAAATGAGCAGTTCTTC

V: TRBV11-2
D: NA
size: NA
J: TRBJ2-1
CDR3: CASSLGGWNEQFF
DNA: TGTGCCAGCAGCTTAGGGGGCTGGAATGAGCAGTTCTTC

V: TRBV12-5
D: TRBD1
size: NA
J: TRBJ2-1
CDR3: CASGPPGTGGFEQFF
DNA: TGTGCTAGTGGCCCCCCCGGGACAGGGGGCTTTGAGCAGTTCTTC

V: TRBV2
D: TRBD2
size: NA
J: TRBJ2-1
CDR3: CASSEGLAGGRSYNEQFF
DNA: TGTGCCAGCAGTGAAGGACTAGCGGGAGGGCGCTCCTACAATGAGCAGTTCTTC

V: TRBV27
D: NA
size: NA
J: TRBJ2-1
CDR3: CASSVFRHNEQFF
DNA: TGTGCCAGCAGTGTATTCCGCCACAATGAGCAGTTCTTC

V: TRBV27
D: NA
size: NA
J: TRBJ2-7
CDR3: CASSYRRGYEQYF
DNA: TGTGCCAGCAGTTACAGACGAGGATACGAGCAGTACTTC

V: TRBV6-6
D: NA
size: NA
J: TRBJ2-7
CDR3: CASSYRAAGPSYEQYF
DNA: TGTGCCAGCAGTTATCGCGCGGCAGGGCCCTCCTACGAGCAGTACTTC

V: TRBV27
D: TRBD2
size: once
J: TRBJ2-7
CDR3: CASSLLGGRYEQYF
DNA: TGTGCCAGCAGTCTCCTCGGGGGGAGGTACGAGCAGTACTTC

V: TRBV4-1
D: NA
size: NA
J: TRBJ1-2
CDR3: CASSPTGGSYGYTF
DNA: TGCGCCAGCAGCCCTACCGGAGGGTCCTATGGCTACACCTTC

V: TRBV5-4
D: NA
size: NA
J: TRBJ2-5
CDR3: CASTPDLTVQETQYF
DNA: TGTGCCAGCACCCCGGACTTGACGGTACAAGAGACCCAGTACTTC

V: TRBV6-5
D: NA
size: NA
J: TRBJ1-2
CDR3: CASSYGSVVGYTF
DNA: TGTGCCAGCAGTTACGGGTCAGTGGTCGGCTACACCTTC

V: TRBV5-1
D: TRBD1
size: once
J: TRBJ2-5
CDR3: CASSLGGWDRASMETQYF
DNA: TGCGCCAGCAGCTTGGGCGGTTGGGACAGGGCCTCAATGGAGACCCAGTACTTC

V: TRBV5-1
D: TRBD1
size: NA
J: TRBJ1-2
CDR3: CASRADRGNGYTF
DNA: TGCGCCAGCAGGGCGGACAGGGGGAATGGCTACACCTTC

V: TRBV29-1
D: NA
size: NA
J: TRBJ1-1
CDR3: CSVPVGSMNTEAFF
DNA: TGCAGCGTACCGGTTGGCAGCATGAACACTGAAGCTTTCTTT

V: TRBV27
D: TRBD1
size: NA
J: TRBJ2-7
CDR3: CASMGTAGSYEQYF
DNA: TGTGCCAGCATGGGGACAGCCGGATCCTACGAGCAGTACTTC

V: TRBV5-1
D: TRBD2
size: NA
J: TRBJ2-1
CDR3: CASSLETSLFDEQFF
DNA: TGCGCCAGCAGCTTGGAGACTAGCTTATTCGATGAGCAGTTCTTC

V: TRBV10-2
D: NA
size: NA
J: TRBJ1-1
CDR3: CASSEVGVITEAFF
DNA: TGCGCCAGCAGTGAAGTGGGAGTGATCACTGAAGCTTTCTTT

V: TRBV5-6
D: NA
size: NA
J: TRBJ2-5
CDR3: CASSSPGVRETQYF
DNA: TGTGCCAGCAGCTCTCCTGGGGTAAGAGAGACCCAGTACTTC

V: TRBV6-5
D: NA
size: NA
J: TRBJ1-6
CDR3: CASSYTGSSYNSPLHF
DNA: TGTGCCAGCAGTTACACAGGGAGCTCCTATAATTCACCCCTCCACTTT

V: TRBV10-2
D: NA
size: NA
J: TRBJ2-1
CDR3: CASRSRPNEQFF
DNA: TGCGCCAGCAGGAGTCGACCCAATGAGCAGTTCTTC

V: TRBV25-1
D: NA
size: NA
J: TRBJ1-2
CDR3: CASSPLGENYGYTF
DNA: TGTGCCAGCAGTCCCCTGGGAGAGAACTATGGCTACACCTTC

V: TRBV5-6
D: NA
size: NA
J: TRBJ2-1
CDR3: CASSQGTPRSEFF
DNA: TGTGCCAGCAGCCAGGGGACCCCTAGATCGGAGTTCTTC

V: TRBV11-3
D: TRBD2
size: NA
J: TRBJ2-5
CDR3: CASSLDSGTSGGETQYF
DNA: TGTGCCAGCAGCTTAGATTCCGGGACTAGCGGCGGAGAGACCCAGTACTTC

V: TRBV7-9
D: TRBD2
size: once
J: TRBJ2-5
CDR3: CASSKLAGGKETQYF
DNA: TGTGCCAGCAGCAAACTAGCGGGAGGAAAAGAGACCCAGTACTTC

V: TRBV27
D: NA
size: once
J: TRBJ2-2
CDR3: CASSQGGELFF
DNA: TGTGCCAGCAGTCAGGGCGGGGAGCTGTTTTTT

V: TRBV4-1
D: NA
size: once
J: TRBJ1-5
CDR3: CASSQDEYRWGTLNQPQHF
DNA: TGCGCCAGCAGCCAAGATGAGTACAGGTGGGGGACCCTCAATCAGCCCCAGCATTTT

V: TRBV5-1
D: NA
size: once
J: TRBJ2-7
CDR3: CASSQGLSEQYF
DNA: TGCGCCAGCAGCCAAGGACTGAGCGAGCAGTACTTC

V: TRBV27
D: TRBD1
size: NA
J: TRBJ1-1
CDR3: CASSSISGIRGRRDTEAFF
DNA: TGTGCCAGCAGTTCAATATCTGGTATCAGGGGGCGTCGAGACACTGAAGCTTTCTTT

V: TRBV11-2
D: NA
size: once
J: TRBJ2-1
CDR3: CASSLGPYNEQFF
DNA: TGTGCCAGCAGCTTAGGGCCCTACAATGAGCAGTTCTTC

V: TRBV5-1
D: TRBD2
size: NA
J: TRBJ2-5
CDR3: CASSLDGTMQETQYF
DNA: TGCGCCAGCAGCTTGGACGGGACTATGCAAGAGACCCAGTACTTC

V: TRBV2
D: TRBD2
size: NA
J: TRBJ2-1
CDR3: CAQPATSGDYNEQFF
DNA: TGTGCCCAGCCGGCCACTAGCGGGGACTACAATGAGCAGTTCTTC

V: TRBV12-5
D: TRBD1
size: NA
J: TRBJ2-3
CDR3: CASGLVLGTGSDTQYF
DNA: TGTGCTAGTGGTTTGGTACTCGGGACAGGCTCAGATACGCAGTATTTT

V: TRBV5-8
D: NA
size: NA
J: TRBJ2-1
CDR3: CASSLSNGVANEQFF
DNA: TGTGCCAGCAGCTTGTCGAACGGAGTCGCCAATGAGCAGTTCTTC

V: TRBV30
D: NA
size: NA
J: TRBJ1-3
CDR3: CAWNMDNQNTIYF
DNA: TGTGCCTGGAACATGGACAACCAAAACACCATATATTTT

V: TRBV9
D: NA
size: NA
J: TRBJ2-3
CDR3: CASSVEASSATDTQYF
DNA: TGTGCCAGCAGCGTAGAGGCGAGTAGCGCGACAGATACGCAGTATTTT

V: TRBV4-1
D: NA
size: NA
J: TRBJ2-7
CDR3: CASSQVGGTGRYEQYF
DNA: TGCGCCAGCAGCCAAGTAGGTGGTACGGGGCGCTACGAGCAGTACTTC

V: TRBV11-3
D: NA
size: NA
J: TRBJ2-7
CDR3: CASSLSPRDLGSYEQYF
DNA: TGTGCCAGCAGCTTATCTCCTCGGGACCTGGGTTCCTACGAGCAGTACTTC

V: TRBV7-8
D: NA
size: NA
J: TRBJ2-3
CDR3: CASSPTGPSTDTQYF
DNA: TGTGCCAGCAGCCCCACAGGGCCTAGCACAGATACGCAGTATTTT

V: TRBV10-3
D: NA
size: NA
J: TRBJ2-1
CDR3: CAISEESGGHNEQFF
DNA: TGTGCCATCAGTGAGGAGTCAGGAGGACACAATGAGCAGTTCTTC

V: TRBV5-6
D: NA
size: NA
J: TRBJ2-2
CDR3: CASSLEGRGTGELFF
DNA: TGTGCCAGCAGCTTGGAAGGGAGAGGCACCGGGGAGCTGTTTTTT

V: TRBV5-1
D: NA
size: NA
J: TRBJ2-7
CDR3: CASSPESMTYEQYF
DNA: TGCGCCAGCAGCCCGGAATCCATGACCTACGAGCAGTACTTC

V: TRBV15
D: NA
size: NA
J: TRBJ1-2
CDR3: CATWLEGGHALNYGYTF
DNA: TGTGCCACCTGGCTCGAAGGAGGACACGCTCTTAACTATGGCTACACCTTC

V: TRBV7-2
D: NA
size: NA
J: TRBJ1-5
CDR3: CASSRTAGTMQPQHF
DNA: TGTGCCAGCAGCCGTACCGCCGGGACAATGCAGCCCCAGCATTTT

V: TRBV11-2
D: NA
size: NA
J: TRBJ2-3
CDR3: CASSSLLSSTDTQYF
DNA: TGTGCCAGCAGCTCACTTTTGTCTAGCACAGATACGCAGTATTTT

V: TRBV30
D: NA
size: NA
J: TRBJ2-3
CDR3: CAWIQNTDTQYF
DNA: TGTGCCTGGATTCAAAACACAGATACGCAGTATTTT

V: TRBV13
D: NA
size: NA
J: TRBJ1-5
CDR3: CASSLGRSQPQHF
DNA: TGTGCCAGCAGCTTAGGGCGGTCTCAGCCCCAGCATTTT

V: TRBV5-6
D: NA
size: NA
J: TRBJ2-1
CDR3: CASSPPGDEQFF
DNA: TGTGCCAGCAGCCCCCCGGGGGATGAGCAGTTCTTC

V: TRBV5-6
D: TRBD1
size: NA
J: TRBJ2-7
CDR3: CASSLQGDYEQYF
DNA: TGTGCCAGCAGCTTGCAGGGGGACTACGAGCAGTACTTC

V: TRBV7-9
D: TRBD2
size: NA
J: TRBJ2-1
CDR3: CASRPREGRNNEQFF
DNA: TGTGCCAGCAGGCCGCGGGAGGGCCGCAACAATGAGCAGTTCTTC

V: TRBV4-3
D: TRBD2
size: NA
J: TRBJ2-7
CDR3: CASSPNAYSGAAYEQYF
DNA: TGCGCCAGCAGCCCTAATGCCTATAGCGGGGCCGCCTACGAGCAGTACTTC